This T cell receptor beta chain was observed in a study of vaccination and CD4 T cells after COVID-19. Researchers used the Oncomine TCR Beta short-read assay to sequence DNA from cultured CD4+ T cells. MiXCR, run by TCRdb on the PCR reads, gives a single entry per CDR3 protein. The sample holds fewer than 20,000 distinct CDR3 sequences; around 79% are singletons and the top ten take approximately 9.1%. A word on this clonotype: Antigen unknown.

Indicated treatment: approximately 9-day PBMC culture with coronavirus spike peptide pools or control peptides (ViraFEST assay). Trimming removed 2 bases from V and 4 bases from J, with 6 bases in between. The CDR3 extends over 13 amino acids. Germline loops: CDR1 MNHEY, CDR2 SMNVEV (reference sequence). Material: CD4+ T cells from blood, cultured in vitro, obtained after SARS-CoV-2 vaccination. The clonotype was recovered from a human donor who received a COVID-19 vaccine. The chain employs TRBV27 and TRBJ1-5; a weak D match, TRBD1 (6 bases). CDR3 bases: TGTGCCAGCAGTTTAACAGGGAATCAGCCCCAGCATTTT. This gives the protein CASSLTGNQPQHF.